These T cell receptor beta chains were read from a single sample in a study of response to subunit inactivated influenza vaccine. MiXCR, run by TCRdb on the RT-PCR reads, gives a single entry per CDR3 protein. Seen here are hundreds of thousands of distinct CDR3 sequences, 15% to 19% observed once, and the top ten hold approximately 10%. This material consisted of PBMCs from blood, taken 11 to 12 days after vaccination. The receptors originated from a man aged 45-65 years who received an inactivated influenza vaccine. Each CDR3 is given with its conserved first and last residue. Fields, in order: D gene, J gene, V gene, clone size, CDR3 protein, CDR3 DNA. A D gene is named only where the DNA matches it firmly. A row's size may be missing; if present it is once, few, many or a size class.

D: TRBD1; J: TRBJ2-1; V: TRBV7-2; size: -; CDR3: CASSAGTGNYNEQFF; DNA: TGTGCCAGCAGCGCCGGGACAGGGAATTACAATGAGCAGTTCTTC
D: TRBD2; J: TRBJ2-3; V: TRBV9; size: -; CDR3: CASSGAGGPGDTQYF; DNA: TGTGCCAGCAGCGGAGCGGGGGGGCCGGGAGATACGCAGTATTTT
D: -; J: TRBJ1-2; V: TRBV20-1; size: few; CDR3: CSASGHGYTF; DNA: TGCAGTGCTAGTGGGCATGGCTACACCTTC
D: TRBD2; J: TRBJ2-3; V: TRBV9; size: few; CDR3: CASSVAELAGAYTQYF; DNA: TGTGCCAGCAGCGTAGCTGAACTAGCGGGAGCCTATACGCAGTATTTT
D: -; J: TRBJ2-3; V: TRBV11-2; size: few; CDR3: CASSLQPDTQYF; DNA: TGTGCCAGCAGCCTCCAACCAGATACGCAGTATTTT
D: -; J: TRBJ1-4; V: TRBV18; size: -; CDR3: CASSPGAFNEKLFF; DNA: TGTGCCAGCTCACCGGGGGCCTTTAATGAAAAACTGTTTTTT
D: TRBD1; J: TRBJ2-7; V: TRBV6-2/TRBV6-3; size: -; CDR3: CASSRDRAPSYEQYF; DNA: TGTGCCAGCAGCCGCGACAGGGCTCCTTCCTACGAGCAGTACTTC
D: -; J: TRBJ1-4; V: TRBV27; size: -; CDR3: CASSFGAFNEKLFF; DNA: TGTGCCAGCAGTTTTGGCGCCTTTAATGAAAAACTGTTTTTT
D: TRBD2; J: TRBJ2-7; V: TRBV6-5; size: -; CDR3: CASSSGGRINEQYF; DNA: TGTGCCAGCAGTTCGGGGGGGCGCATCAACGAGCAGTACTTC
D: TRBD1; J: TRBJ2-1; V: TRBV7-9; size: few; CDR3: CASSPRLGTGDNNEQFF; DNA: TGTGCCAGCAGCCCCCGGCTCGGGACAGGGGATAACAATGAGCAGTTCTTC
D: TRBD1; J: TRBJ2-3; V: TRBV5-1; size: many; CDR3: CASSQGQGALLSTDTQYF; DNA: TGCGCCAGCAGCCAGGGACAGGGGGCTTTACTCTCCACAGATACGCAGTATTTT
D: -; J: TRBJ1-1; V: TRBV29-1; size: few; CDR3: CSVEDGRDTEAFF; DNA: TGCAGCGTTGAGGACGGGCGCGACACTGAAGCTTTCTTT
D: TRBD2; J: TRBJ2-7; V: TRBV7-9; size: -; CDR3: CASSLVGMGGPYEQYF; DNA: TGTGCCAGCAGCTTAGTAGGAATGGGAGGGCCCTACGAGCAGTACTTC
D: -; J: TRBJ2-1; V: TRBV10-3; size: few; CDR3: CAISERQIYSEQFF; DNA: TGTGCCATCAGTGAGCGACAGATCTACAGTGAGCAGTTCTTC
D: -; J: TRBJ2-7; V: TRBV5-5; size: -; CDR3: CASSLEWQSSYEQYF; DNA: TGTGCCAGCAGCTTGGAGTGGCAGAGCTCCTACGAGCAGTACTTC
D: -; J: TRBJ2-7; V: TRBV5-4; size: -; CDR3: CATSGGQRTYEQYF; DNA: TGTGCCACCTCTGGGGGACAAAGAACCTACGAGCAGTACTTC
D: -; J: TRBJ2-1; V: TRBV3-1; size: -; CDR3: CASSQRTARYNEQFF; DNA: TGTGCCAGCAGCCAACGGACGGCCCGATACAATGAGCAGTTCTTC
D: TRBD2; J: TRBJ2-2; V: TRBV20-1; size: -; CDR3: CSAPLAGATNSGELFF; DNA: TGCAGTGCCCCACTAGCGGGCGCCACGAACAGCGGGGAGCTGTTTTTT
D: -; J: TRBJ2-5; V: TRBV6-5; size: -; CDR3: CASSYSIPDQETQYF; DNA: TGTGCCAGCAGTTACTCGATTCCGGACCAAGAGACCCAGTACTTC
D: -; J: TRBJ1-1; V: TRBV4-3; size: few; CDR3: CASSPQRGGTEAFF; DNA: TGCGCCAGCAGCCCGCAAAGAGGGGGCACTGAAGCTTTCTTT